A selection of T cell receptor beta chains follows, all from one sample in a study of early T cells in non-severe SARS-CoV-2 infection. TCRdb re-called the 5' RACE reads through MiXCR, storing one row per CDR3 protein. The table records approximately 71,000 distinct CDR3 sequences, more than 10% of them present only once. Sequencing was performed on whole blood. The source of these receptors is an adult who was a healthcare worker with PCR-confirmed SARS-CoV-2 infection or an uninfected control (not recorded which). The CDR3 runs from the conserved cysteine through the conserved F or W. Fields, in order: J gene, V gene, clone size, D gene, CDR3 DNA, CDR3 protein. A D gene is named only where the DNA matches it firmly. Some rows have no size entry. The others give once, few or many, or a class for an expanded clone.

TRBJ2-2	TRBV7-9	many	-	TGTGCCAGCAGCTTATTTTCGTTTCGGCCGAAGGAAATAACCGGGGAGCTGTTTTTT	CASSLFSFRPKEITGELFF
TRBJ2-1	TRBV12-3/TRBV12-4	few	-	TGTGCCAGCAGTTTTGGATCCACAGGGATCGGTGAGCAGTTCTTC	CASSFGSTGIGEQFF
TRBJ1-6	TRBV6-6	few	-	TGTGCCAGCAGAAGCACTTTGGAAGGGGCTAATAATTCACCCCTCCACTTT	CASRSTLEGANNSPLHF
TRBJ2-1	TRBV7-6	few	-	TGTGCCAGCAGTCCCGGGGTTAAGGTTGAGCAGTTCTTC	CASSPGVKVEQFF
TRBJ1-2	TRBV25-1	-	-	TGTGCCAGCAGTGAAATCGGTGACACCCTCCTCCGGTACACCTTC	CASSEIGDTLLRYTF
TRBJ2-5	TRBV12-3/TRBV12-4	-	TRBD2	TGTGCCAGCAGCCGGTCCGGGACTAGCGGGGGAACGACCCAGTACTTC	CASSRSGTSGGTTQYF
TRBJ1-2	TRBV7-8	many	-	TGTGCCAGCAGCTTAGCACAGCAAAACTATGGCTACACCTTC	CASSLAQQNYGYTF
TRBJ2-1	TRBV24-1	few	-	TGTGCCACCAGTGACCATGGGGGGGCAGGGGGCGCTTTTTGGAATGAGCAGTTCTTC	CATSDHGGAGGAFWNEQFF
TRBJ2-1	TRBV9	many	TRBD2	TGTGCCAGCAGCGTAAGCGGGAGAAGCAATGAGCAGTTCTTC	CASSVSGRSNEQFF
TRBJ2-3	TRBV19	-	-	TGTGCCAGTAGTATCAGGTTTTTGTGGGAGAAGGATAAAACAGATACGCAGTATTTT	CASSIRFLWEKDKTDTQYF
TRBJ2-1	TRBV29-1	many	TRBD2	TGCAGCGTTGAGGGACTAGCGGGGGGCTACAACAATGAGCAGTTCTTC	CSVEGLAGGYNNEQFF
TRBJ2-1	TRBV12-3/TRBV12-4	few	TRBD2	TGTGACAGCAGTTTAGACCTAGCGGTCTCCTACAATGAGCAGTTCTTC	CDSSLDLAVSYNEQFF
TRBJ1-5	TRBV19	few	-	TGTGCCAGTAGTATCCGGCGGATATATAGCAATCAGCCCCAGCATTTT	CASSIRRIYSNQPQHF
TRBJ2-1	TRBV2	many	TRBD2	TGTGCCAGCAGGGCGGGAGAGCGGGGGATCTCCTACAATGAGCAGTTCTTC	CASRAGERGISYNEQFF
TRBJ1-1	TRBV6-5	many	TRBD1	TGTGCCAGCAGTCGGGACAGCCCGAACACTGAAGCTTTCTTT	CASSRDSPNTEAFF
TRBJ1-4	TRBV20-1	few	-	TGCAGTGCATCGGACACCAATGGGGAAAAACTGTTTTTT	CSASDTNGEKLFF
TRBJ2-3	TRBV5-4	few	-	TGTGCCAGCAGGGCGTTCCCGGGGGTTGTGGGCACAGATACGCAGTATTTT	CASRAFPGVVGTDTQYF
TRBJ1-3	TRBV5-1	many	-	TGCGCCAGCACCTTATCCGACTTCTCCCCTGGAAACACCATATATTTT	CASTLSDFSPGNTIYF
TRBJ2-1	TRBV4-1	few	TRBD2	TGCGCCAGCAGCCACTCGAGCGGGAGGGACGAGCAGTTCTTC	CASSHSSGRDEQFF
TRBJ1-5	TRBV29-1	few	-	TGCAGCGTTGAAGAGGGCCAGGATCAGCCCCAGCATTTT	CSVEEGQDQPQHF
TRBJ2-3	TRBV4-1	-	TRBD1	TGCGCCAGCAGCCAAGACAGGGGGCTTGGAGATACGCAGTATTTT	CASSQDRGLGDTQYF
TRBJ2-7	TRBV29-1	-	-	TGCAGCGGGGGGGAGTGGAAGGAGCAGTACTTC	CSGGEWKEQYF
TRBJ2-7	TRBV5-1	few	-	TGCGCCAGCAGCTTGGGGACCACGAGAGGCGAGCAGTACTTC	CASSLGTTRGEQYF
TRBJ2-1	TRBV7-2	many	TRBD2	TGTGCCAGCAGCCTACTAGCGGGGGGCTACAATGAGCAGTTCTTC	CASSLLAGGYNEQFF
TRBJ1-1	TRBV6-6	few	-	TGTGCCAGCAGTTACGGTGAGAACACTGAAGCTTTCTTT	CASSYGENTEAFF
TRBJ1-3	TRBV5-1	few	TRBD1	TGCGCCAGCAGCGCCGGGACAGCTGGAAACACCATATATTTT	CASSAGTAGNTIYF
TRBJ1-2	TRBV2	-	-	TGTGCCAGCGCGGTAGGGGAATACGATGGCTACACCTTC	CASAVGEYDGYTF